The 13 T cell receptor beta chains listed next were all sequenced from one sample in a study of blood T cell repertoires in COVID-19. Here immunoSEQ multiplex PCR was the method, and the copy in TCRdb shows in-frame clones only, minus some. The table has 65,000 to 70,000 clones, approximately 75% seen once. The sequenced sample was peripheral blood. These receptors all stem from a woman aged 60-70 years with acute or convalescent COVID-19.

The chain is built from TRBV12-3 or TRBV12-4 and TRBJ1-6; possibly TRBD1 for D (6 bases). V lost 2 bases and J lost 10, with 9 bases in between. CDR3 size: 13 residues. DNA of the CDR3: TGTGCCAGCAGTTTACAGGGGCGGTCACCCCTCCACTTT. Protein product: CASSLQGRSPLHF.

The CDR3 DNA reads TGTGCCAGCAGTAGGGTCGGAGGGAACCAAGCAGATACGCAGTATTTT. Protein product: CASSRVGGNQADTQYF. The chain is built from TRBV6-4 and TRBJ2-3; TRBD2 might be the D (6 bases). Germline CDR1 is MRHNA and CDR2 is SNTAGT. V lost 5 bases, J lost 4 bases, and 19 bases lay in between. This CDR3 spans 16 amino acids.

The chain recombines TRBV14 with TRBJ2-1; weak D call: TRBD1 (5 bases). Trimming took 0 bases from V and 3 from J, leaving 12 bases between them. CDR1 and CDR2 (germline): SGHDN, FVKESK. CDR3 size: 16 residues. DNA of the CDR3: TGTGCCAGCAGCCAAGATCATCAGGGATACTACAATGAGCAGTTCTTC. Translating it yields CASSQDHQGYYNEQFF.

The chain links TRBV7-6 to TRBJ1-1; D unresolved. Germline CDR1 and CDR2: SGHVS and FNYEAQ. V lost 1 base, J lost 1 base, and 10 bases lay in between. CDR3 length: 15 amino acids. CDR3 in amino acids: CASSLVVGPNTEAFF. CDR3 nucleotide sequence: TGTGCCAGCAGCTTAGTTGTGGGCCCGAACACTGAAGCTTTCTTT.

This clone was recorded a few times. The chain combines TRBV2 with TRBJ2-7; the D gene is possibly TRBD1 (5 bases). Germline CDR1 and CDR2: SNHLY and FYNNEI. This CDR3 spans 12 amino acids. V gave up 9 bases and J gave up 0 bases, with 9 bases separating them. The CDR3 coding sequence is TGTGCCAGTCAGGGTTCCTCCTACGAGCAGTACTTC. Protein: CASQGSSYEQYF.

The chain uses TRBV10-3 and TRBJ1-1; D call uncertain. The CDR3 contains 16 residues. Germline V lookup: CDR1 ENHRY, CDR2 SYGVKD. Trimming cost V 10 bases and J 5 bases, with 26 bases left between them. CDR3: CATGRLATGLGTEAFF. The CDR3 DNA is TGTGCCACCGGGCGGCTAGCGACCGGCCTTGGGACTGAAGCTTTCTTT.

The V gene is TRBV4-2, the J gene TRBJ2-3, with 11 positions matching TRBD2. CDR1 and CDR2 from the germline V gene are LGHNA and YNFKEQ. J lost 7 bases, V lost 0 bases, and 21 bases had no gene match. The CDR3 totals 21 residues. CDR3 protein: CASSQDPSRLAGRTLRNTQYF. The CDR3 coding sequence is TGTGCCAGCAGCCAAGATCCTTCCCGACTAGCGGGGAGGACACTCCGGAATACGCAGTATTTT.

The chain couples TRBV5-1 to TRBJ2-1, with 8 positions matching TRBD2. The CDR3 extends over 19 amino acids. Germline V gene data show CDR1 as SGHRS and CDR2 as YFSETQ. Trimming removed 0 bases from V and 0 bases from J; junction bases left unmatched: 11. CDR3 region: CASSLVGLAGRSSYNEQFF. The CDR3 DNA sequence: TGCGCCAGCAGCTTGGTAGGTCTAGCGGGCCGTAGCTCCTACAATGAGCAGTTCTTC.

The chain links TRBV28 to TRBJ2-1; 12 nucleotides align to TRBD2. This CDR3 spans 16 amino acids. Germline loops: CDR1 MDHEN, CDR2 SYDVKM. V lost 5 bases, J lost 8 bases, and 10 bases stayed unmatched. CDR3 loop: CASSADSLAGGDEQFF. The CDR3 DNA is TGTGCCAGCAGTGCTGACTCCCTAGCGGGGGGGGATGAGCAGTTCTTC.

This clone was recorded once. V is TRBV6-2 or TRBV6-3 and J is TRBJ2-5, with 8 bases aligning to TRBD1. Germline V gene lookup returns CDR1 MNHEY and CDR2 SVGEGT. The CDR3 covers 16 residues. The V gene end was trimmed by 2 bases and the J gene end by 3 bases; junction bases not matched to a gene: 8. The CDR3 nucleotides are TGTGCCAGCAGTTACGGCGGCAGGGGGCGGGAAGAGACCCAGTACTTC. This sequence encodes CASSYGGRGREETQYF.

With regard to this clone: Relative to the germline gene, one junction end is altered; a read error may explain this. The chain recombines TRBV2 with TRBJ2-5, with TRBD2 matching over 8 bases. Germline lookup yields CDR1 SNHLY and CDR2 FYNNEI. This CDR3 is 13 amino acids long. This CDR3 reads CASSRGGGEAQYF. As DNA, the CDR3 is TGTGCCAGCAGCCGGGGGGGCGGAGAGGCCCAGTACTTC.

The table lists this clone with a few counts. This chain links TRBV12-5 with TRBJ1-2; D possibly corresponds to TRBD1 (5 bases). Between the trimmed V and J ends, which lost 1 base and 4 bases, there was a span of 16 bases. The CDR3 extends over 16 amino acids. Germline V gene lookup returns CDR1 LGHNT and CDR2 FRNRAP. Here the CDR3 reads CASGLALTGDSYGYTF. The CDR3 DNA reads TGTGCTAGTGGTTTGGCATTAACAGGAGACTCCTATGGCTACACCTTC.

The chain links TRBV6-5 to TRBJ2-5, with a weak D call TRBD1 (5 bases). The CDR3 length is 13 residues. Germline CDR1 MNHEY, CDR2 SVGAGI. With 7 bases removed from V and 4 bases from J, the gap between germline ends came to 13 bases. The CDR3 coding sequence is TGTGCCAGCATCAAAGGGGTTTTAGAGACCCAGTACTTC. The encoded protein is CASIKGVLETQYF.